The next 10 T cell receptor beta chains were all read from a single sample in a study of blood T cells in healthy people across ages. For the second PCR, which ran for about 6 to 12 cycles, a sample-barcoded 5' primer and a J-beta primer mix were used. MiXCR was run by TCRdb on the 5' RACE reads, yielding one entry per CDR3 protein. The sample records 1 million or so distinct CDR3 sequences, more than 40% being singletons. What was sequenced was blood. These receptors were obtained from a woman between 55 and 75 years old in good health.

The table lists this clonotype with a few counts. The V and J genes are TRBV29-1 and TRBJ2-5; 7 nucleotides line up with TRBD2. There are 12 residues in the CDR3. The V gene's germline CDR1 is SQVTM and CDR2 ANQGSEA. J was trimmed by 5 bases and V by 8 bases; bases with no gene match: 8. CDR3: CSLTWGGETQYF. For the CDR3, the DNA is TGCAGCCTCACTTGGGGGGGGGAGACCCAGTACTTC.

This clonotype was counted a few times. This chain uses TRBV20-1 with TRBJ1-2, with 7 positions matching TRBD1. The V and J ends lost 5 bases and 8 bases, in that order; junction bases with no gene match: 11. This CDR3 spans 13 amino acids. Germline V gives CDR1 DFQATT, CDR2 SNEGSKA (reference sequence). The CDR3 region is CSAGPTGVEGYTF. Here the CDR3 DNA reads TGCAGTGCTGGCCCCACAGGGGTAGAAGGCTACACCTTC.

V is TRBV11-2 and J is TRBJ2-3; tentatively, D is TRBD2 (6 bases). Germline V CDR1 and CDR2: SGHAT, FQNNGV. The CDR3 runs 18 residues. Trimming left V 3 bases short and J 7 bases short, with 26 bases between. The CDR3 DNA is TGTGCCAGCAGCTTTAATGTAGCGGAAATGATTTCTACGTATACGCAGTATTTT. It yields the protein CASSFNVAEMISTYTQYF. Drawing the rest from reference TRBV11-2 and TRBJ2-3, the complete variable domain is EAGVAQSPRYKIIEKRQSVAFWCNPISGHATLYWYQQILGQGPKLLIQFQNNGVVDDSQLPKDRFSAERLKGVDSTLKIQPAKLEDSAVYLCASSFNVAEMISTYTQYFGPGTRLTVL.

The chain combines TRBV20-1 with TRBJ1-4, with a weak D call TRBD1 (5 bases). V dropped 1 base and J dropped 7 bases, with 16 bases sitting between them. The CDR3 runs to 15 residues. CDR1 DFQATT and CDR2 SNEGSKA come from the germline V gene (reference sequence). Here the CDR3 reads CSARVSGQAFEKLFF. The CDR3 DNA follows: TGCAGTGCTAGAGTTTCGGGGCAGGCCTTTGAAAAACTGTTTTTT.

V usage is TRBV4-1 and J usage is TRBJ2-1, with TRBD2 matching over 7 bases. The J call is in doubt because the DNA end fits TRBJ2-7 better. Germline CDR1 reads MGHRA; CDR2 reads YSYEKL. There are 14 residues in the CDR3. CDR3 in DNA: TGCGCCAGCAGCGGGACTAACTCCTACAATGAGCAGTACTTC. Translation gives CASSGTNSYNEQYF.

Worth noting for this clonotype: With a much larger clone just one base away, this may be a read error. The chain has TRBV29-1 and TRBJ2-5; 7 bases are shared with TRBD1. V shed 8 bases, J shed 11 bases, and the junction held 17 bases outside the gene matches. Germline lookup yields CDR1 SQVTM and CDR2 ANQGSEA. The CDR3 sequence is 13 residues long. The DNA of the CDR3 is TGCAGCAGCCGGGACAGAGACTACAATGAGCAGTACTTC. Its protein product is CSSRDRDYNEQYF.

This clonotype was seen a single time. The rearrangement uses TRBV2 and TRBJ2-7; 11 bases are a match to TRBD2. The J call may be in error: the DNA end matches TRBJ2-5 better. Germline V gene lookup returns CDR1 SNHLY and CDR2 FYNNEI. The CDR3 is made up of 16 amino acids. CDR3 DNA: TGTGCCAGCAGTGAGATAGCGGGAGGGCCAGAGGAGACCCAGTACTTC. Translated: CASSEIAGGPEETQYF.

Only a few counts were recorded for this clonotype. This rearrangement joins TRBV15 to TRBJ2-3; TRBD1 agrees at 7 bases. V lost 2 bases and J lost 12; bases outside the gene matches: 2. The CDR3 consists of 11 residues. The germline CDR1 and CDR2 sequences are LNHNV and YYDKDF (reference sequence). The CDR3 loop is CATSRRDSQYF. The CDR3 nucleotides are TGTGCCACCAGCAGACGGGACAGCCAGTATTTT.

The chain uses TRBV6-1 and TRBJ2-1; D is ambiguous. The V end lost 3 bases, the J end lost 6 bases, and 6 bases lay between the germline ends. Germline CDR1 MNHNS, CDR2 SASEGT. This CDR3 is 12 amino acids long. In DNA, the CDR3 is TGTGCCAGCAGTGAGATGGGCAATGAGCAGTTCTTC. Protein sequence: CASSEMGNEQFF.

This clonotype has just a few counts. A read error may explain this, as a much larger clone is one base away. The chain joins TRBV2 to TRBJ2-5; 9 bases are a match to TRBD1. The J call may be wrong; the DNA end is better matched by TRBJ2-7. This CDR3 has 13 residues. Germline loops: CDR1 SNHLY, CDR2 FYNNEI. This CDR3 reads CASSGQGVYEQYF. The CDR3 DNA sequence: TGTGCCAGCAGTGGACAGGGGGTCTACGAGCAGTACTTC.